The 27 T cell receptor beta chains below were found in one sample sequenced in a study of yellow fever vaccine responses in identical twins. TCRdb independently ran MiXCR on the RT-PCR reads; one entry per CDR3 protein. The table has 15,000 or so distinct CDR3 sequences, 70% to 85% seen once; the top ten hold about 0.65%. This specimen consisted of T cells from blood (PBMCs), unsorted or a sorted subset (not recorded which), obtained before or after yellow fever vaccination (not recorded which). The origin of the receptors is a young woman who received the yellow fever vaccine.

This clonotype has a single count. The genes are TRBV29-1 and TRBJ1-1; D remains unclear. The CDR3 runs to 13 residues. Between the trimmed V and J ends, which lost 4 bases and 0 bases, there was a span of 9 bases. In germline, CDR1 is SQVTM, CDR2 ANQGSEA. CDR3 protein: CSVGLGMNTEAFF. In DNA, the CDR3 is TGCAGCGTTGGTCTGGGTATGAACACTGAAGCTTTCTTT.

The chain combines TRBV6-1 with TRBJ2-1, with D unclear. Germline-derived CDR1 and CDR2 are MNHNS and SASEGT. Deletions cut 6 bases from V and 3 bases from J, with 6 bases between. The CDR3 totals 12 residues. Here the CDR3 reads CASRENYNEQFF. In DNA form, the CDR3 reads TGTGCCAGCAGAGAGAACTACAATGAGCAGTTCTTC.

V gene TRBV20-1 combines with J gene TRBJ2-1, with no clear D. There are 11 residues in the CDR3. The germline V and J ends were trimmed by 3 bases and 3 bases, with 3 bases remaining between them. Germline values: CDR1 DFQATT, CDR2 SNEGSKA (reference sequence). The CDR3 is CSASVYNEQFF. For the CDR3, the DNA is TGCAGTGCTAGTGTCTACAATGAGCAGTTCTTC.

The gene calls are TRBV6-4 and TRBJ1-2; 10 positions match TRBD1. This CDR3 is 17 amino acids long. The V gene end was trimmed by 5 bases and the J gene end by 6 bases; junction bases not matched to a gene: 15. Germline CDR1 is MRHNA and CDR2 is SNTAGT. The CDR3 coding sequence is TGTGCCAGCAGTCACATCCTGATGACAGGGGGCGCCGATGGCTACACCTTC. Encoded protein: CASSHILMTGGADGYTF.

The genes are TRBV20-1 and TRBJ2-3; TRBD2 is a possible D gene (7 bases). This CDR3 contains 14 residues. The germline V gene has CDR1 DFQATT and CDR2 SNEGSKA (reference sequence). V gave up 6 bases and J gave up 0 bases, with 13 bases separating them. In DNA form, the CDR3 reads TGCAGTGCCCGACGGGGGGCTAGCACAGATACGCAGTATTTT. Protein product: CSARRGASTDTQYF.

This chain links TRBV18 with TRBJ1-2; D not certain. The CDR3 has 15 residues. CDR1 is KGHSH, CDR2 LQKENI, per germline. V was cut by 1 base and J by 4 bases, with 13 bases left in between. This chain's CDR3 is CASSPLDDGSYGYTF. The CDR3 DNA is TGTGCCAGCTCACCACTTGATGACGGCTCCTATGGCTACACCTTC.

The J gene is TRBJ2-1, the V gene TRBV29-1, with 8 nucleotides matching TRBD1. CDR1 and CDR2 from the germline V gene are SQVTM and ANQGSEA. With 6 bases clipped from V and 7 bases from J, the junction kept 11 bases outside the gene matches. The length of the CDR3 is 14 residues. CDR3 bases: TGCAGCGTCACATGGACAGGGCGAACTAATGAGCAGTTCTTC. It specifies CSVTWTGRTNEQFF.

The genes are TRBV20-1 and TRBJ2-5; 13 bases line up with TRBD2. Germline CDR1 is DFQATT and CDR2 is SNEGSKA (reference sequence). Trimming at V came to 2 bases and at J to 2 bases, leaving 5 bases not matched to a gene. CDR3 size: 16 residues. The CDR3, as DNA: TGCAGTGCTAGATTGGGGACTAGCGGGGCGCAAGAGACCCAGTACTTC. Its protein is CSARLGTSGAQETQYF.

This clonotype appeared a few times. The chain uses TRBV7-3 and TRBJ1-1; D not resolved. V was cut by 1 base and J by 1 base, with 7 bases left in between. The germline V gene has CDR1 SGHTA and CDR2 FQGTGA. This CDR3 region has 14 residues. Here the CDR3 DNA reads TGTGCCAGCAGCTTAATTCTGTGGAACACTGAAGCTTTCTTT. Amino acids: CASSLILWNTEAFF.

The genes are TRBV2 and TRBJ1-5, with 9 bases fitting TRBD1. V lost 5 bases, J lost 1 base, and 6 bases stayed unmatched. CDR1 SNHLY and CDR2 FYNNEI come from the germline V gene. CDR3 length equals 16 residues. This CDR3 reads CASSRDRAGSNQPQHF. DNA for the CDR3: TGTGCCAGCAGTAGGGACAGGGCTGGAAGCAATCAGCCCCAGCATTTT.

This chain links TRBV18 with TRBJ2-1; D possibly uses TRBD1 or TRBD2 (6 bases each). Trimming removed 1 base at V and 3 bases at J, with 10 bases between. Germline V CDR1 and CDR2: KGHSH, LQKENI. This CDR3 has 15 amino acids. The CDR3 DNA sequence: TGTGCCAGCTCACCACGTGGAGGGGGCTACAATGAGCAGTTCTTC. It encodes CASSPRGGGYNEQFF.

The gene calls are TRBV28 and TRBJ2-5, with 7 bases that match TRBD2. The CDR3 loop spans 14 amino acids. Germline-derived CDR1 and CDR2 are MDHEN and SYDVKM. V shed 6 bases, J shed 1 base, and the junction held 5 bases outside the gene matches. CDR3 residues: CASRSGTTQETQYF. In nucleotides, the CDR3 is TGTGCCAGCAGATCCGGGACTACCCAAGAGACCCAGTACTTC.

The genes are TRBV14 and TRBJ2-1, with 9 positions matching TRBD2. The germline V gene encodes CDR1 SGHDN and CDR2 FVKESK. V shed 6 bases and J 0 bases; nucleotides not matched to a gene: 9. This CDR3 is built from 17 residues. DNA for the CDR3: TGTGCCAGCAGGAATAGCGGGAGCAGAACCTCCTACAATGAGCAGTTCTTC. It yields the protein CASRNSGSRTSYNEQFF.

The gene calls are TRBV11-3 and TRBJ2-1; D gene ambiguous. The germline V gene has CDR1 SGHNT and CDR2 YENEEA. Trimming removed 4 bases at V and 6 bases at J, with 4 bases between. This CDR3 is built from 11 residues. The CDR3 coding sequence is TGTGCCAGCAGCTCGTTCAATGAGCAGTTCTTC. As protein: CASSSFNEQFF.

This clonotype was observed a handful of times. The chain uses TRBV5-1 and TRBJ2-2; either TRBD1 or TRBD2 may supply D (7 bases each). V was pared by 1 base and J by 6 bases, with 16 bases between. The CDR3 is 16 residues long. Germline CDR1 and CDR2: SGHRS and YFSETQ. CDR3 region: CASSLLPQGRAGELFF. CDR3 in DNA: TGCGCCAGCAGCTTGCTCCCACAGGGGAGGGCCGGGGAGCTGTTTTTT.

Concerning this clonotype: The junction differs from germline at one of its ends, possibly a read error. CDR3 sequence: CASSPRLVFLDF. The DNA of the CDR3 is TGTGCCAGCAGCCCGCGACTTGTGTTTCTGGACTTC. J is TRBJ2-7 and V is TRBV7-8, with unresolved D. The germline V gene has CDR1 SGHVS and CDR2 FQNEAQ. There are 12 residues in the CDR3.

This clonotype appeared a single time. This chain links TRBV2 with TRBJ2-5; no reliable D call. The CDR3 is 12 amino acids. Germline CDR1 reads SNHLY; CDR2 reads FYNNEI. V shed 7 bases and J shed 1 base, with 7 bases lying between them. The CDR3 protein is CASNGGQETQYF. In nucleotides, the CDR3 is TGTGCCAGCAATGGCGGCCAAGAGACCCAGTACTTC.

The CDR3 protein is CASSQRTKNIQYF. CDR3 in DNA: TGTGCCAGCAGCCAACGGACCAAAAACATTCAGTACTTC. The chain uses TRBV3-1 and TRBJ2-4, with D uncertain. Germline values: CDR1 LGHDT, CDR2 YNNKEL (reference sequence). This CDR3 has 13 residues. The V end lost 2 bases, the J end lost 2 bases, and 4 bases lay between the germline ends.

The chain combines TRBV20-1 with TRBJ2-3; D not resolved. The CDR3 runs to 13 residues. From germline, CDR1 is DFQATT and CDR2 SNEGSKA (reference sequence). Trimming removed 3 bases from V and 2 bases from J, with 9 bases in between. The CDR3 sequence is CSASRSSTDTQYF. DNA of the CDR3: TGCAGTGCTAGTCGGTCTTCCACAGATACGCAGTATTTT.

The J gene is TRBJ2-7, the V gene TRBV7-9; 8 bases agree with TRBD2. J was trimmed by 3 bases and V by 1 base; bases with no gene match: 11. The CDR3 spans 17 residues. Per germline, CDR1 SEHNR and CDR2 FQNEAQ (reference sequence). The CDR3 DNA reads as TGTGCCAGCAGCTTAGGGGGAACTAGCGGAGGGATCTACGAGCAGTACTTC. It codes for CASSLGGTSGGIYEQYF.

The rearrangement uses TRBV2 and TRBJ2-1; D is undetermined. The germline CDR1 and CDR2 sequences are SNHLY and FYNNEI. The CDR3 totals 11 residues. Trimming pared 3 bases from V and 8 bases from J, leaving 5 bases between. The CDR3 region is CASSDFYEQFF. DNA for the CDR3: TGTGCCAGCAGTGATTTTTATGAGCAGTTCTTC.

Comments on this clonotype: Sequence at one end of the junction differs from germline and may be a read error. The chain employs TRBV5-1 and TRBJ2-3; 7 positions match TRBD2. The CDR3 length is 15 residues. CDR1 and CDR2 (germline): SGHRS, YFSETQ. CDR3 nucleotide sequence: TGCGCCAGCAGCTTATCCAGCGGGATCGCAGATACGCAGTACTTT. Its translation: CASSLSSGIADTQYF.

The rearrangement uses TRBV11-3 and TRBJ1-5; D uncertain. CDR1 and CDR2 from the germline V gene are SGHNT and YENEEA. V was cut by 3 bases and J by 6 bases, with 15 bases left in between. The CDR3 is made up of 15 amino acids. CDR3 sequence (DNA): TGTGCCAGCAGCTTCACCGACAACCGCACTCAGCCCCAGCATTTT. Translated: CASSFTDNRTQPQHF. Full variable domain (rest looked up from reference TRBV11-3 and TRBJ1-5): EAGVVQSPRYKIIEKKQPVAFWCNPISGHNTLYWYLQNLGQGPELLIRYENEEAVDDSQLPKDRFSAERLKGVDSTLKIQPAELGDSAVYLCASSFTDNRTQPQHFGDGTRLSIL.

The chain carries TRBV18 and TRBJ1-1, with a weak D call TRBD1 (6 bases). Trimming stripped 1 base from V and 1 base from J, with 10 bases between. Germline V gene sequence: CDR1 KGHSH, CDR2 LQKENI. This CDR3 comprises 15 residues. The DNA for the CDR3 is TGTGCCAGCTCACCACAGGGACAATCGAACACTGAAGCTTTCTTT. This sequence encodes CASSPQGQSNTEAFF.

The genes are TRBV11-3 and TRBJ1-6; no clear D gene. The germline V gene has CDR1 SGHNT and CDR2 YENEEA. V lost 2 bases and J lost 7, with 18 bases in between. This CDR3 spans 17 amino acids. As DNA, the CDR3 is TGTGCCAGCAGCTTATACCCCGCGGGCCGCGGAAATTCACCCCTCCACTTT. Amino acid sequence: CASSLYPAGRGNSPLHF.

The CDR3 DNA sequence: TGTGCCACCAGCAGAGATCGTGGACACACCTACGAGCAGTACGTC. Translation: CATSRDRGHTYEQYV. The rearrangement joins TRBV15 to TRBJ2-7, with a possible D match to TRBD1 (5 bases). The CDR3 totals 15 residues. The V gene's germline CDR1 is LNHNV and CDR2 YYDKDF (reference sequence). The ends were cut back, 0 bases at V and 2 bases at J, with 11 bases in the middle.

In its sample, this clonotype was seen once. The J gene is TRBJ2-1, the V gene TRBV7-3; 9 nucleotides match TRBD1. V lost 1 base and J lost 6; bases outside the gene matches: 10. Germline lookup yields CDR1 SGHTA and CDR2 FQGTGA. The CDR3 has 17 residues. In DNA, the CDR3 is TGTGCCAGCAGCTTAAGAACCGGACAGGGGCGAAGCAATGAGCAGTTCTTC. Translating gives CASSLRTGQGRSNEQFF.